This TCR beta chain is drawn from a study of T-cell memory formation after mild COVID-19. Overall study context: Among the donors, TCR clusters were largely specific to each donor.

The CDR3 has 14 amino acids. The ends lost 1 base at V and 5 bases at J; junction bases unmatched: 0. The germline gives CDR1 SNHLY, CDR2 FYNNEI. The sample holds a few counts of this clonotype. The antigen is not known. General observations from the study: Shrinking CD4+ clones were chiefly CM and EM; CD8+ ones were chiefly EMRA. Pre-infection memory held some responding clones, suggesting pre-existing cross-reactive T cells responded.

TCRdb re-derived calls from the 5' RACE reads in MiXCR, one entry per CDR3 protein. The sample lists 250,000 to 400,000 distinct CDR3 sequences, roughly 13% occurring once. The V call is TRBV2, the J call TRBJ2-5; 11 nucleotides line up with TRBD2. The sequencing sample was made of PBMCs or a T cell subset sorted from them (not recorded which). The clonotype comes from a young man who had mild COVID-19 (a few samples of this study predate the infection). Cell type and time point are not known. CDR3 bases: TGTGCCAGCAGTGAAGGGACTAGCGGGGAGACCCAGTACTTC. The encoded protein is CASSEGTSGETQYF.